Presented here are 16 T cell receptor beta chains from one specimen sequenced in a study of T cell responses to AZD1222 COVID-19 vaccine. Libraries were prepared by immunoSEQ multiplex PCR; TCRdb keeps only in-frame clonotypes and omits some of them. The sample lists approximately 150,000 clones, roughly 91% occurring once. The sequenced sample was peripheral blood, obtained on day 0 of AZD1222 vaccination. The receptors here all came from an adult in good health.

The chain combines TRBV2 with TRBJ2-2; the D gene could be TRBD1 or TRBD2 (6 bases each). The germline V gene has CDR1 SNHLY and CDR2 FYNNEI. The CDR3 totals 15 residues. Trimming left V 7 bases short and J 0 bases short, with 12 bases between. As DNA, the CDR3 is TGTGCCAGCAACAGGGACTCAGCGAACACCGGGGAGCTGTTTTTT. This codes for CASNRDSANTGELFF.

This clone was observed a single time. This chain links TRBV7-9 with TRBJ1-1; unclear D gene. V lost 1 base, J lost 4 bases, and 7 bases lay in between. Germline values: CDR1 SEHNR, CDR2 FQNEAQ (reference sequence). This CDR3 spans 13 amino acids. The CDR3 nucleotides read TGTGCCAGCAGCTTAGAAGGAGGCACTGAAGCTTTCTTT. Translation gives CASSLEGGTEAFF.

This chain links TRBV21-1 with TRBJ1-2. TRBV21-1 is termed a pseudogene. The CDR3 covers 14 residues. In nucleotides, the CDR3 is TGTGCCAGCAGCTCCCGGCCGGGGGTGTTTGGCTACACCTTC. Translating it yields CASSSRPGVFGYTF.

This chain connects TRBV4-1 to TRBJ1-1; weak D call: TRBD1 (6 bases). The germline V gene has CDR1 MGHRA and CDR2 YSYEKL. The CDR3 is 16 amino acids. Deletions cut 2 bases from V and 7 bases from J, with 20 bases between. The CDR3 protein is CASSQNQGQGKSEAFF. The CDR3 nucleotides are TGCGCCAGCAGCCAAAATCAGGGGCAGGGGAAGAGTGAAGCTTTCTTT.

This clone was seen a single time. The V and J genes are TRBV7-6 and TRBJ1-3; D is unresolved. This CDR3 is 15 amino acids long. V was shortened by 5 bases and J by 0 bases, with 11 bases between the two germline ends. Per germline, CDR1 SGHVS and CDR2 FNYEAQ. The CDR3 DNA follows: TGTGCCAGCAGCCTGATGGCTAGCTCTGGAAACACCATATATTTT. It is translated as CASSLMASSGNTIYF. The full variable domain, rest sourced from reference TRBV7-6 and TRBJ1-3, is GAGVSQSPRYKVTKRGQDVALRCDPISGHVSLYWYRQALGQGPEFLTYFNYEAQQDKSGLPNDRFSAERPEGSISTLTIQRTEQRDSAMYRCASSLMASSGNTIYFGEGSWLTVV.

The genes are TRBV6-2 or TRBV6-3 and TRBJ2-7; a weak D match, TRBD1 (6 bases). This CDR3 contains 15 residues. Between the trimmed V and J ends, which lost 2 bases and 6 bases, there was a span of 17 bases. Germline V CDR1 and CDR2: MNHEY, SVGEGT. This CDR3 is CASSYGPGVSSEQYF. The CDR3 nucleotides are TGTGCCAGCAGTTACGGGCCAGGGGTCAGTAGCGAGCAGTACTTC.

The rearrangement uses TRBV18 and TRBJ2-2; D is ambiguous. Trimming removed 3 bases at V and 7 bases at J, with 12 bases between. Per the germline V gene, CDR1 is KGHSH and CDR2 is LQKENI. CDR3 length: 14 amino acids. The CDR3 DNA is TGTGCCAGCTCACCCGTGAATGAACACGGGGAGCTGTTTTTT. Translating it yields CASSPVNEHGELFF.

A word on this clone: The junction and the germline gene differ at one end; a read error may be behind it. The J gene is TRBJ2-2, the V gene TRBV7-7, with D possibly matching TRBD1 (6 bases). The germline CDR1 and CDR2 sequences are SSHAT and FNYEAQ (reference sequence). The CDR3 is 15 residues long. CDR3 region: CASRPQGGDTGELFF. In DNA, the CDR3 is TGTGCTAGCAGGCCACAAGGGGGTGACACCGGGGAGCTGTTTTTT.

J is TRBJ2-3 and V is TRBV5-5; 11 nucleotides agree with TRBD2. The V gene's germline CDR1 is SGHKS and CDR2 YYEKEE (reference sequence). The CDR3 covers 15 residues. V lost 4 bases and J lost 4; bases outside the gene matches: 5. The CDR3 loop is CASSNRLAGPDTQYF. The CDR3 region has the DNA TGTGCCAGCAGCAATAGACTAGCGGGACCAGATACGCAGTATTTT.

This clone has a handful of counts. CDR3: CASSPPVVPAREQYF. As DNA, the CDR3 is TGCGCCAGCAGCCCCCCCGTCGTACCCGCACGGGAGCAGTACTTC. The V gene is TRBV4-1, the J gene TRBJ2-7, with D hard to call. This CDR3 has 15 amino acids. Germline V lookup: CDR1 MGHRA, CDR2 YSYEKL. Trimming cost V 4 bases and J 7 bases, with 20 bases left between them.

V and J are TRBV7-2 and TRBJ2-3; D gene unclear. The CDR3 has 13 amino acids. CDR1 is SGHTA, CDR2 FQGNSA, per germline. Trimming stripped 6 bases from V and 9 bases from J, with 16 bases between. Here the CDR3 DNA reads TGTGCCAGCAGTTCCCCCGAGATAGTAACGCAGTATTTT. It codes for CASSSPEIVTQYF. The entire variable domain, with the rest obtained from reference TRBV7-2 and TRBJ2-3, is as follows: GAGVSQSPSNKVTEKGKDVELRCDPISGHTALYWYRQSLGQGLEFLIYFQGNSAPDKSGLPSDRFSAERTGGSVSTLTIQRTQQEDSAVYLCASSSPEIVTQYFGPGTRLTVL.

The genes are TRBV7-9 and TRBJ1-2; 9 nucleotides line up with TRBD1. CDR3 length: 15 residues. Unmatched junction bases numbered 6, after V lost 5 bases and J lost 2 bases. Germline lookup yields CDR1 SEHNR and CDR2 FQNEAQ (reference sequence). CDR3 nucleotide sequence: TGTGCCAGCAGCCAGACCGGGACAGGGAACTATGGCTACACCTTC. Residues: CASSQTGTGNYGYTF.

The V gene is TRBV7-2, the J gene TRBJ2-1; 7 nucleotides agree with TRBD2. Germline lookup yields CDR1 SGHTA and CDR2 FQGNSA. This CDR3 comprises 15 residues. V shed 4 bases and J 4 bases; nucleotides not matched to a gene: 7. The CDR3 reads CASSSLGGSYNEQFF. CDR3 sequence (DNA): TGTGCCAGCAGCTCTCTCGGGGGGTCATACAATGAGCAGTTCTTC.

V and J are TRBV5-5 and TRBJ2-1; TRBD1 agrees at 7 bases. The CDR3 is 15 residues long. Looked up from germline, CDR1 is SGHKS and CDR2 is YYEKEE (reference sequence). J lost 0 bases, V lost 4 bases, and 4 bases had no gene match. CDR3 nucleotide sequence: TGTGCCAGCAGCCGTGGGGACAGCTCCTACAATGAGCAGTTCTTC. Protein: CASSRGDSSYNEQFF.

This clone was counted once. V gene TRBV10-1 combines with J gene TRBJ1-1, with 7 bases lining up with TRBD1. This CDR3 is built from 13 residues. CDR1 is WNHNN and CDR2 is SYGVQD in the germline V gene (reference sequence). With V trimmed by 6 bases and J by 3 bases, 4 bases remained unmatched. CDR3 nucleotide sequence: TGCGCCAGCAGGACAGGGTTGGACACTGAAGCTTTCTTT. It specifies CASRTGLDTEAFF.

The genes are TRBV25-1 and TRBJ2-4; D possibly uses TRBD1 or TRBD2 (5 bases each). Germline V gene data show CDR1 as MGHDK and CDR2 as SYGVNS. With 5 bases removed from V and 3 bases from J, the gap between germline ends came to 17 bases. The CDR3 is 16 amino acids. CDR3 in amino acids: CASSSGDLRGKNIQYF. In DNA, the CDR3 is TGTGCCAGCAGTAGTGGGGATCTGAGGGGCAAAAACATTCAGTACTTC. Based on the CDR3 plus reference TRBV25-1 and TRBJ2-4, the full variable domain is EADIYQTPRYLVIGTGKKITLECSQTMGHDKMYWYQQDPGMELHLIHYSYGVNSTEKGDLSSESTVSRIRTEHFPLTLESARPSHTSQYLCASSSGDLRGKNIQYFGAGTRLSVL.